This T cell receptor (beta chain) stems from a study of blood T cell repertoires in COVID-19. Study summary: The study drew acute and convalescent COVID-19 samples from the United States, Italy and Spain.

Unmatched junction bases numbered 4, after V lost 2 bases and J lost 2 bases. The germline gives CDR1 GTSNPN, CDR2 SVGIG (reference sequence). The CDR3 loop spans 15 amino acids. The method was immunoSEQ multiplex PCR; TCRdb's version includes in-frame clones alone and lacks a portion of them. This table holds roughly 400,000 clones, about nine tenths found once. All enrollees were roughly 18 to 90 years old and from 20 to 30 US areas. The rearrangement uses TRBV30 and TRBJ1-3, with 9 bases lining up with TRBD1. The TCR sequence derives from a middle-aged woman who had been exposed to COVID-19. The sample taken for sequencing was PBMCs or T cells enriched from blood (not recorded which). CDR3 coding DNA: TGTGCCTGGAGTAGGGACAGGGAGGCTGGAAACACCATATATTTT. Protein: CAWSRDREAGNTIYF. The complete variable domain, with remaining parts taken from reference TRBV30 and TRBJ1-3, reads SQTIHQWPATLVQPVGSPLSLECTVEGTSNPNLYWYRQAAGRGLQLLFYSVGIGQISSEVPQNLSASRPQDRQFILSSKKLLLSDSGFYLCAWSRDREAGNTIYFGEGSWLTVV.